The T cell receptor (beta chain) under discussion was sequenced for a study of blood T cell repertoires in COVID-19. Sequenced by immunoSEQ multiplex PCR; TCRdb stores in-frame clones only, minus some. Here the sample spans some 350,000 clones, around 86% being singletons. The V and J ends lost 2 bases and 1 base, in that order; junction bases with no gene match: 7. Germline CDR1 and CDR2: SGHTS and YDEGEE. The CDR3 is made up of 18 amino acids. This receptor was taken from a woman aged 45-59 years with COVID-19, enrolled during active disease. Sequencing was performed on peripheral blood. V usage is TRBV5-8 and J usage is TRBJ1-5; 12 positions agree with TRBD1. The CDR3 protein is CASSFPGQGAWSNQPQHF. CDR3 sequence (DNA): TGTGCCAGCAGCTTTCCGGGACAGGGGGCGTGGAGCAATCAGCCCCAGCATTTT. Variable domain in full (rest from reference TRBV5-8 and TRBJ1-5): EAGVTQSPTHLIKTRGQQATLRCSPISGHTSVYWYQQALGLGLQFLLWYDEGEERNRGNFPPRFSGRQFPNYSSELNVNALELEDSALYLCASSFPGQGAWSNQPQHFGDGTRLSIL.